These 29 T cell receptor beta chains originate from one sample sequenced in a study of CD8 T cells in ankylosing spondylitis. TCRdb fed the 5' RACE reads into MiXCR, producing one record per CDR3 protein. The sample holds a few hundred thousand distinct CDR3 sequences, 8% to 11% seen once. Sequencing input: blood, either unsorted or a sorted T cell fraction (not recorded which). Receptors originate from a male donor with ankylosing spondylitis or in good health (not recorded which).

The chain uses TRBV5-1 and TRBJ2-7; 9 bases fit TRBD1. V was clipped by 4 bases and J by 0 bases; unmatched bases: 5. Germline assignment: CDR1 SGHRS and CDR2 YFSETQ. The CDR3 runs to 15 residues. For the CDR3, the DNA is TGCGCCAGCAGCGAGCCGGGACAGGGCTCCTACGAGCAGTACTTC. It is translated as CASSEPGQGSYEQYF.

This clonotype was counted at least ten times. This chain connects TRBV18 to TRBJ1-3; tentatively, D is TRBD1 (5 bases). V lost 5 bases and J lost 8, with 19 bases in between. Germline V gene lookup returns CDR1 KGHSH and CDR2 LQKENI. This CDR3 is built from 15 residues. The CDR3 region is CASSRGITNGDTIYF. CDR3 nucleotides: TGTGCCAGCTCAAGGGGCATTACCAACGGGGACACCATATATTTT.

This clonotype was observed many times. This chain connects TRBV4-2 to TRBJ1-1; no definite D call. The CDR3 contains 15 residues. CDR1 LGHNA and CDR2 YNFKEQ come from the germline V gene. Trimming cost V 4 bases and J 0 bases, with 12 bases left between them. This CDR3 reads CASSLTDRMNTEAFF. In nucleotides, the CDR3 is TGTGCCAGCAGCCTAACCGACCGGATGAACACTGAAGCTTTCTTT.

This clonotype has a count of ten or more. CDR3 loop: CASSQGDRSNYGYTF. DNA for the CDR3: TGTGCCAGCAGCCAAGGGGACAGATCTAACTATGGCTACACCTTC. The V call is TRBV3-1, the J call TRBJ1-2; 7 bases are a match to TRBD1. The V segment lost 1 base and the J segment 0 bases; nucleotides outside the gene matches: 2. Germline V gene sequence: CDR1 LGHDT, CDR2 YNNKEL (reference sequence). CDR3 length: 15 residues.

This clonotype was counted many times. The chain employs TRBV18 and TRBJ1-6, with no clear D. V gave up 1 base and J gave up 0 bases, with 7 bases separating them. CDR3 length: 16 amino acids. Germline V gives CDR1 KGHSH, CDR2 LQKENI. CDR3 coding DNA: TGTGCCAGCTCACCACAGGCTGGCTCCTATAATTCACCCCTCCACTTT. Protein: CASSPQAGSYNSPLHF.

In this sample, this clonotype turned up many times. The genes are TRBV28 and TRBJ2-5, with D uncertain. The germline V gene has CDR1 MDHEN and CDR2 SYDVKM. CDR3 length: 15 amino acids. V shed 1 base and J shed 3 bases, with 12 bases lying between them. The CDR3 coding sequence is TGTGCCAGCAGTTTATCTAGGAAGGAGAAAGAGACCCAGTACTTC. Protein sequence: CASSLSRKEKETQYF.

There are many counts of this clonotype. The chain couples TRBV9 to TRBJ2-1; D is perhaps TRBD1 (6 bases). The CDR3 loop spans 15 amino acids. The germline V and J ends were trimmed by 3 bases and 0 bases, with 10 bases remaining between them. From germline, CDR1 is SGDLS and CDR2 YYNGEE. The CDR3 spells CASSADRSSYNEQFF. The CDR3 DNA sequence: TGTGCCAGCAGCGCCGACAGGAGCTCCTACAATGAGCAGTTCTTC.

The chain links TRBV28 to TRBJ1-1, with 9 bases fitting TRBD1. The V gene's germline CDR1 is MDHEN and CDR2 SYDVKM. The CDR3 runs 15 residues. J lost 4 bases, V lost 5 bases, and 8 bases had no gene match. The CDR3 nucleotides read TGTGCCAGCAGTGTTTACAGGGGGCTGGGCACTGAAGCTTTCTTT. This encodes CASSVYRGLGTEAFF.

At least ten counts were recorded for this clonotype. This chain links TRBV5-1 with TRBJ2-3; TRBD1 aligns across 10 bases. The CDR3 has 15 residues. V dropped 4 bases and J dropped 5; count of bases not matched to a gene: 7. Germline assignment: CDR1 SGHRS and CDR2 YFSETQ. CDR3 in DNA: TGCGCCAGCAGCACCGGACAGGGGGTTGGAGATACGCAGTATTTT. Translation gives CASSTGQGVGDTQYF.

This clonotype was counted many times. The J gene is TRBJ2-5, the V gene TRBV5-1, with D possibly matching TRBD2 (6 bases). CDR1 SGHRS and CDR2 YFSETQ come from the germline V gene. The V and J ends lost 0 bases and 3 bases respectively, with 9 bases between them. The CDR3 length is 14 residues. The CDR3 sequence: CASSLEAGKETQYF. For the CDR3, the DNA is TGCGCCAGCAGCTTGGAGGCGGGGAAAGAGACCCAGTACTTC.

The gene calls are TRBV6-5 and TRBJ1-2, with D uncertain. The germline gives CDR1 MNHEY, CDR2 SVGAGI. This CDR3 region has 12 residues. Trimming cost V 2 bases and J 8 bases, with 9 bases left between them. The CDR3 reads CASSYGEKGYTF. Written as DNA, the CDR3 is TGTGCCAGCAGTTACGGGGAAAAAGGCTACACCTTC.

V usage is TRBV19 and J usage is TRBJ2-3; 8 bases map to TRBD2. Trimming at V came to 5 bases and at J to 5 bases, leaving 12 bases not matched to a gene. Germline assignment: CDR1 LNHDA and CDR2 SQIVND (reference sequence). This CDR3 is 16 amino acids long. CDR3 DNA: TGTGCCAGTAGTGGAAGCGGGGGAGCGAGGAGAGATACGCAGTATTTT. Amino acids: CASSGSGGARRDTQYF. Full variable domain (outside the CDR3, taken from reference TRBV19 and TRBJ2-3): DGGITQSPKYLFRKEGQNVTLSCEQNLNHDAMYWYRQDPGQGLRLIYYSQIVNDFQKGDIAEGYSVSREKKESFPLTVTSAQKNPTAFYLCASSGSGGARRDTQYFGPGTRLTVL.

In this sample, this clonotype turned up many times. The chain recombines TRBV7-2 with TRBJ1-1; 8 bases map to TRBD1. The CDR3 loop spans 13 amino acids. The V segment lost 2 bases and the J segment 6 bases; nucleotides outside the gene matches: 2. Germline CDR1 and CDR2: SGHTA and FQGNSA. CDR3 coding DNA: TGTGCCAGCAGCTTACAGGGGGCGGCTGAAGCTTTCTTT. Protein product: CASSLQGAAEAFF.

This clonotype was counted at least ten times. The CDR3 DNA is TGTGCCAGCACTCGCCTAGGGGGGACGAACACCGGGGAGCTGTTTTTT. This codes for CASTRLGGTNTGELFF. The V and J genes are TRBV12-3 or TRBV12-4 and TRBJ2-2; D may correspond to TRBD1 or TRBD2 (6 bases each). Trimming took 7 bases from V and 0 from J, leaving 15 bases between them. The CDR3 loop spans 16 amino acids.

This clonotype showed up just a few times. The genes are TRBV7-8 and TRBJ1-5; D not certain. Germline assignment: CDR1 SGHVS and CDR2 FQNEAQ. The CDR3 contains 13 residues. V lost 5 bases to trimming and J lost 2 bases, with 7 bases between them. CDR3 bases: TGTGCCAGCAGCACAAGCGGCAATCAGCCCCAGCATTTT. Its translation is CASSTSGNQPQHF.

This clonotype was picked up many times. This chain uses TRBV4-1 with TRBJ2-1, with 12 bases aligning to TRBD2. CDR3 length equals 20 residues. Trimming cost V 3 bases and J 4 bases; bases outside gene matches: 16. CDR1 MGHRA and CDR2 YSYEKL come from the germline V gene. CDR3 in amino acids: CASSQERSPSGGARYNEQFF. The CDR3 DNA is TGCGCCAGCAGCCAGGAAAGGTCCCCTAGCGGGGGGGCGAGATACAATGAGCAGTTCTTC.

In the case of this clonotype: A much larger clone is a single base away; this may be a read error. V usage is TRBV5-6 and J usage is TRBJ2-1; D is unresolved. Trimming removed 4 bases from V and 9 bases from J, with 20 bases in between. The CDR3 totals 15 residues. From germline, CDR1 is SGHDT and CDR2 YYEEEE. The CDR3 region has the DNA TGTGCCAGCAGCGTAGTAACCGAAACGGTGCCTGAGCAGTTCTTC. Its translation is CASSVVTETVPEQFF.

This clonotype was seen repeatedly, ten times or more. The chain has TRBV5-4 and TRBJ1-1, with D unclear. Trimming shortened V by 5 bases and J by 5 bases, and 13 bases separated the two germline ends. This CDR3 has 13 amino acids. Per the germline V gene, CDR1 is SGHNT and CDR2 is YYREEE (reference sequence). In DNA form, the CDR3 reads TGTGCCAGCAGTTCGGAGGGCTGGACTGAAGCTTTCTTT. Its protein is CASSSEGWTEAFF.

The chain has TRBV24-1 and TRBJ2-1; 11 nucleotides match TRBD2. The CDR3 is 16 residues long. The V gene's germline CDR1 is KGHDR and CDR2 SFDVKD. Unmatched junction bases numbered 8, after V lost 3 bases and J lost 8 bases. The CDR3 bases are TGTGCCACCAGTGATCGACTAGCGGGGAGTTTAGATGAGCAGTTCTTC. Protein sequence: CATSDRLAGSLDEQFF.

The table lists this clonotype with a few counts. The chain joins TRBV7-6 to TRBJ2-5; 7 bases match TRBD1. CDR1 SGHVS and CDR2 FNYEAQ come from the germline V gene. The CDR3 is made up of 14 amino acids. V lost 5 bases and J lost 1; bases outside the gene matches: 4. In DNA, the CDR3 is TGTGCCAGCAGCGCAGACAGGGCCCAAGAGACCCAGTACTTC. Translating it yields CASSADRAQETQYF.

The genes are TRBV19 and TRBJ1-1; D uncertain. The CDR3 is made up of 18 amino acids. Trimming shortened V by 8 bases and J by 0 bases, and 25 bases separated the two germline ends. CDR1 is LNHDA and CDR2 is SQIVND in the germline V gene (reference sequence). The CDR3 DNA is TGTGCCAGTTCGATGCTTGGGGAAATGGGGAAGATGAACACTGAAGCTTTCTTT. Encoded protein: CASSMLGEMGKMNTEAFF.

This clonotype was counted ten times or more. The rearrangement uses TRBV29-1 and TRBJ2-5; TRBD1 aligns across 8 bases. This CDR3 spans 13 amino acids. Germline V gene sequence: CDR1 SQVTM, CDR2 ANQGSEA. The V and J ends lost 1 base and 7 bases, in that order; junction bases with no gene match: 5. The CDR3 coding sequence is TGCAGCGTTGAAGGTGACAGGGGAGCGACCCAGTACTTC. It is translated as CSVEGDRGATQYF.

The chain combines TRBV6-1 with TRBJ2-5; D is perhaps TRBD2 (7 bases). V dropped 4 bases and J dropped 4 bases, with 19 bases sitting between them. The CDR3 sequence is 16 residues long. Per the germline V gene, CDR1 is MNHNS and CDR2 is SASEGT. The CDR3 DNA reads TGTGCCAGCAGTGGGAATTACGGGGGGCCCAGAGAGACCCAGTACTTC. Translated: CASSGNYGGPRETQYF.

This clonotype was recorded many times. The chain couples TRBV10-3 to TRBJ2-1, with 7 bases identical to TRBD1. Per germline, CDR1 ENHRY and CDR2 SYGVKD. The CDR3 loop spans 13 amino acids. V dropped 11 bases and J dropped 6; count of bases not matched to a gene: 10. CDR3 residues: CAPLGQASNEQFF. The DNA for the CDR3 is TGTGCCCCCTTAGGACAGGCCTCCAATGAGCAGTTCTTC.

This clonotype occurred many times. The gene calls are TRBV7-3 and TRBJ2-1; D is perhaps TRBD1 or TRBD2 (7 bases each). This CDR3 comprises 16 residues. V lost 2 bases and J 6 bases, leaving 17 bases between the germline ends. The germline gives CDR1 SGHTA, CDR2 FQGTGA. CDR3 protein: CASSLQGGREGNEQFF. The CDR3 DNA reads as TGTGCCAGCAGCTTACAGGGGGGCAGGGAGGGCAATGAGCAGTTCTTC.

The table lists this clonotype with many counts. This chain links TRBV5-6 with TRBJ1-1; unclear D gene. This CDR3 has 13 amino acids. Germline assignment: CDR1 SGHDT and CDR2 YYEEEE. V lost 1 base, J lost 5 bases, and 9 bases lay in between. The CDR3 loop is CASSLIVGTEAFF. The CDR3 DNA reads TGTGCCAGCAGCTTGATCGTGGGGACTGAAGCTTTCTTT.

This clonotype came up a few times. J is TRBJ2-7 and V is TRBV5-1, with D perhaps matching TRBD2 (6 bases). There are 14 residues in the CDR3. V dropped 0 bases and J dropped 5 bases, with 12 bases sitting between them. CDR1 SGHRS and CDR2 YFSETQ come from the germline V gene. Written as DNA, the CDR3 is TGCGCCAGCAGCTTGGGTCGGGGACTTGACGAGCAGTACTTC. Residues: CASSLGRGLDEQYF. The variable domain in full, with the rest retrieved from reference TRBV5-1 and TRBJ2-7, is KAGVTQTPRYLIKTRGQQVTLSCSPISGHRSVSWYQQTPGQGLQFLFEYFSETQRNKGNFPGRFSGRQFSNSRSEMNVSTLELGDSALYLCASSLGRGLDEQYFGPGTRLTVT.

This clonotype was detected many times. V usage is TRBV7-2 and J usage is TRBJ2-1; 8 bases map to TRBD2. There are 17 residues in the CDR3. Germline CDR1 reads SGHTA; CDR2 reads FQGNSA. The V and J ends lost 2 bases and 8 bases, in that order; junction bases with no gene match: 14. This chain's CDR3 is CASSLWADGGAGDEQFF. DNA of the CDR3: TGTGCCAGCAGCTTATGGGCCGACGGGGGGGCCGGGGATGAGCAGTTCTTC.

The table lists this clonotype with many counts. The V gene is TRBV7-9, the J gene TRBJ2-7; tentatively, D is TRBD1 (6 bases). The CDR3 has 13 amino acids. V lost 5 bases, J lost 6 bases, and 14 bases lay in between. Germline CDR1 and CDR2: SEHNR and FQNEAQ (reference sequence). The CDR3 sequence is CASSTSTGGEQYF. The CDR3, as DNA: TGTGCCAGCAGCACGTCGACAGGAGGCGAGCAGTACTTC.